This entry describes one T cell receptor (beta chain). The antigen is not known. This entry belongs to a study of T cells in narcolepsy. General study points: No autoreactive T cell clone sequences appeared in some memory CD4+ repertoires.

Using immunoSEQ multiplex PCR, the repertoire was profiled, and TCRdb retains in-frame clones only, with some absent. The table shows around 30,000 clones, with around 83% occurring only once. V shed 5 bases, J shed 1 base, and the junction held 9 bases outside the gene matches. Germline V gene lookup returns CDR1 LNHDA and CDR2 SQIVND (reference sequence). The CDR3 is 16 residues long. The chain employs TRBV19 and TRBJ1-1, with TRBD1 matching 8 bases. The source of this sequence is a human donor with narcolepsy. Sequencing was done on a sample of CD45RA- memory CD4+ T cells from PBMCs. The CDR3 region is CASSPRTGLANTEAFF. The CDR3 coding sequence is TGTGCCAGTAGTCCGCGGACAGGGCTAGCGAACACTGAAGCTTTCTTT.